This entry lists 17 T cell receptor beta chains sequenced from one sample in a study of T cells in Graves' hyperthyroidism and ophthalmopathy (dated by TCRdb to between 2018 and 2021). Receptor libraries were prepared by multiplex PCR. These reads were obtained on an Illumina HiSeq 2000. The TCR beta CDR3 regions were amplified from the RNA transcripts. For the first round of RT-PCR on the TCR CDR3, the HTBI primer set was used together with the Qiagen OneStep RT-PCR kit. TCRdb redid the processing of the public reads, applying fastp at Q25 and MiXCR, and retained in-frame beta chains. Rows with a matching CDR3 protein are joined into one entry that keeps the most common DNA and genes. In this sample the table shows fewer than 600,000 distinct CDR3 sequences, over 13% of which occur a single time. The ten largest make up around 17% of the sample. The sample taken for sequencing was blood. The receptors here all came from a woman younger than 30 with Graves' hyperthyroidism.

The chain has TRBV29-1 and TRBJ2-4, with D possibly being TRBD1 or TRBD2 (5 bases each). V was pared by 6 bases and J by 7 bases, with 19 bases between. CDR3 length: 14 amino acids. Germline CDR1 SQVTM, CDR2 ANQGSEA. CDR3 nucleotides: TGCAGCGTAGCCGGGACGCCCTGGGGGAACATTCAGTACTTC. It is translated as CSVAGTPWGNIQYF.

This chain uses TRBV9 with TRBJ2-3; D is undetermined. CDR1 and CDR2 from the germline V gene are SGDLS and YYNGEE. V lost 0 bases, J lost 1 base, and 6 bases lay in between. The CDR3 length is 14 residues. This chain's CDR3 is CASSVGPGTDTQYF. The DNA for the CDR3 is TGTGCCAGCAGCGTAGGGCCGGGCACAGATACGCAGTATTTT.

This clonotype has a handful of counts. CDR3: CASVPGLAFPNTEAFF. CDR3 in DNA: TGTGCCAGTGTTCCGGGACTTGCGTTCCCTAACACTGAAGCTTTCTTT. This rearrangement joins TRBV19 to TRBJ1-1; maybe TRBD1 (5 bases). The ends were cut back, 8 bases at V and 2 bases at J, with 21 bases in the middle. This CDR3 region has 16 residues. CDR1 is LNHDA, CDR2 SQIVND, per germline (reference sequence).

This clonotype was counted many times. This chain uses TRBV6-2 or TRBV6-3 with TRBJ2-5; 14 nucleotides match TRBD2. After removal of 2 bases from V and 5 bases from J, the junction contained 10 bases not matched to a gene. Germline assignment: CDR1 MNHEY and CDR2 SVGEGT. The CDR3 spans 18 residues. The CDR3 nucleotides read TGTGCCAGCAGTTACCGACCCGGGACTAGCGGGAGCAGGGAGACCCAGTACTTC. This encodes CASSYRPGTSGSRETQYF.

This clonotype was recorded many times. The rearrangement joins TRBV24-1 to TRBJ2-3, with 11 bases identical to TRBD1. Trimming removed 4 bases from V and 8 bases from J; junction bases left unmatched: 13. Germline CDR1 KGHDR, CDR2 SFDVKD. The CDR3 spans 17 residues. CDR3 in DNA: TGTGCCACCAGTGACCGGACAGGGGGCGTTTGGGGGAGTACGCAGTATTTT. It is translated as CATSDRTGGVWGSTQYF.

This clonotype was counted between two and nine times. For the CDR3, the DNA is TGCAGCGTTGATCGGCCCCGAGGGACCGCCGCTTTCTTT. This codes for CSVDRPRGTAAFF. The V and J genes are TRBV29-1 and TRBJ1-1, with D perhaps matching TRBD1 (5 bases). Trimming cost V 3 bases and J 11 bases, with 19 bases left between them. CDR1 SQVTM and CDR2 ANQGSEA come from the germline V gene. The CDR3 is 13 amino acids.

This clonotype was seen a handful of times. The chain has TRBV5-1 and TRBJ1-2, with 8 bases matching TRBD1. V gave up 4 bases and J gave up 2 bases; unmatched junction bases: 13. Germline V lookup: CDR1 SGHRS, CDR2 YFSETQ. The CDR3 has 17 amino acids. CDR3 nucleotides: TGCGCCAGCAGCGCGAGCGGGACAGGAGGACAGAACTATGGCTACACCTTC. Amino acid sequence: CASSASGTGGQNYGYTF.

This clonotype was seen at least ten times. The chain carries TRBV30 and TRBJ1-2; tentatively, D is TRBD1 (6 bases). Per germline, CDR1 GTSNPN and CDR2 SVGIG (reference sequence). This CDR3 has 11 residues. The V gene lost 8 bases and the J gene lost 4 bases, with 11 bases spanning the gap. CDR3 in amino acids: CANRESYGYTF. The CDR3 DNA is TGTGCCAACAGGGAGAGCTATGGCTACACCTTC.

The CDR3 DNA reads as TGTGCCAGTAGTGACCCCGACAGGGTCCCTAATAGCAATCAGCCCCAGCATTTT. Translating it yields CASSDPDRVPNSNQPQHF. J is TRBJ1-5 and V is TRBV19, with 7 bases lining up with TRBD1. The J segment lost 0 bases and the V segment lost 5 bases, leaving 13 bases of the junction unmatched. Germline CDR1 is LNHDA and CDR2 is SQIVND (reference sequence). The CDR3 has 18 amino acids.

This clonotype has more than one count but fewer than ten. CDR3 DNA sequence: TGTGCCAGCAGCTTCGACAGAAGCGACGAGCAGTACTTC. It specifies CASSFDRSDEQYF. This sequence joins TRBV11-2 and TRBJ2-7; TRBD1 might be the D (5 bases). V was cut by 3 bases and J by 5 bases, with 11 bases left in between. The germline gives CDR1 SGHAT, CDR2 FQNNGV. This CDR3 is built from 13 residues. The whole variable domain, remainder taken from reference TRBV11-2 and TRBJ2-7, is EAGVAQSPRYKIIEKRQSVAFWCNPISGHATLYWYQQILGQGPKLLIQFQNNGVVDDSQLPKDRFSAERLKGVDSTLKIQPAKLEDSAVYLCASSFDRSDEQYFGPGTRLTVT.

The table lists this clonotype with a few counts. The chain employs TRBV4-1 and TRBJ2-1, with D hard to call. CDR3 length equals 16 residues. The germline V gene has CDR1 MGHRA and CDR2 YSYEKL. Trimming removed 0 bases from V and 0 bases from J, with 9 bases in between. CDR3 nucleotide sequence: TGCGCCAGCAGCCAAGATCCGACGAGCTCCTACAATGAGCAGTTCTTC. It specifies CASSQDPTSSYNEQFF.

There are a few counts of this clonotype. This chain connects TRBV14 to TRBJ1-1; D is possibly TRBD1 (6 bases). The germline gives CDR1 SGHDN, CDR2 FVKESK. This CDR3 is 14 amino acids long. V lost 1 base and J lost 11, with 17 bases in between. CDR3: CASSQGGAGAEAFF. CDR3 sequence (DNA): TGTGCCAGCAGCCAAGGGGGGGCGGGTGCGGAGGCTTTCTTT.

This clonotype was picked up many times. The chain has TRBV29-1 and TRBJ1-1; 10 bases are shared with TRBD1. CDR3 length: 12 residues. J lost 4 bases, V lost 7 bases, and 3 bases had no gene match. The V gene's germline CDR1 is SQVTM and CDR2 ANQGSEA. The CDR3 coding sequence is TGCAGCGCCCGGACAGGGGGCACTGAAGCTTTCTTT. Protein: CSARTGGTEAFF.

This clonotype turned up a few times. This may arise from a read error, as a much more abundant clone is one base away. The chain uses TRBV6-1 and TRBJ2-3; 7 bases align to TRBD2. Germline CDR1 is MNHNS and CDR2 is SASEGT. CDR3 length: 15 amino acids. The ends lost 5 bases at V and 6 bases at J; junction bases unmatched: 11. The CDR3 DNA reads TGTGCCAGCAGTTACGCGGGAGTATTGGGGGATACGCAGTATTTT. Translated, it gives CASSYAGVLGDTQYF.

This clonotype came up a few times. V gene TRBV7-9 combines with J gene TRBJ1-6; 8 bases line up with TRBD1. The J segment lost 10 bases and the V segment lost 4 bases, leaving 6 bases of the junction unmatched. Germline V gene lookup returns CDR1 SEHNR and CDR2 FQNEAQ (reference sequence). The CDR3 is made up of 14 amino acids. The CDR3 reads CASSYDRGLSPLHF. CDR3 bases: TGTGCCAGCAGCTACGACAGGGGCCTATCACCCCTCCACTTT.

This chain links TRBV6-2 or TRBV6-3 with TRBJ1-5, with D perhaps TRBD1 (6 bases). Looked up from germline, CDR1 is MNHEY and CDR2 is SVGEGT. This CDR3 spans 12 amino acids. V gave up 11 bases and J gave up 3 bases, with 11 bases separating them. CDR3 nucleotides: TGTGCCTCAGGGGAATACAATCAGCCCCAGCATTTT. Protein: CASGEYNQPQHF.

In its sample, this clonotype was seen many times. The chain links TRBV7-3 to TRBJ2-3; 8 nucleotides match TRBD1. CDR3 length: 15 amino acids. Germline CDR1 and CDR2: SGHTA and FQGTGA. With 3 bases clipped from V and 2 bases from J, the junction kept 4 bases outside the gene matches. The CDR3 protein is CASSLGQATTDTQYF. CDR3 nucleotide sequence: TGTGCCAGCAGCTTGGGACAGGCAACCACAGATACGCAGTATTTT.